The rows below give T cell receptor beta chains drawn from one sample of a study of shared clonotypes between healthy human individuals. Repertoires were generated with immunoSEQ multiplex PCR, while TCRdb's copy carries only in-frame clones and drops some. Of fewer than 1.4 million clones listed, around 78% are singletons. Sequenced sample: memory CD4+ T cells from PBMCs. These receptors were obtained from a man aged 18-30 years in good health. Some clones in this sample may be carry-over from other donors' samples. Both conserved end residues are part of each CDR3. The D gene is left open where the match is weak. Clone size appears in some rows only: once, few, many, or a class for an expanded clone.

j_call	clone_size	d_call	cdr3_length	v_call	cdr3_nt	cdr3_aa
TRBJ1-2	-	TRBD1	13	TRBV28	TGTGCCAGCAGTCGGCCCCCGACAGGGGACTACACCTTC	CASSRPPTGDYTF
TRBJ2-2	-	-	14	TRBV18	TGTGCCAGCTCACCAGACAGAAACACCGGGGAGCTGTTTTTT	CASSPDRNTGELFF
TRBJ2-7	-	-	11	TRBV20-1	TGCAGTGCTAGAGACTTCCGTCAGCAGTACTTC	CSARDFRQQYF
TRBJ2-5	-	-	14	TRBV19	TGTGCCAGTAGTAGGGGACATCTCCAAGAGACCCAGTACTTC	CASSRGHLQETQYF
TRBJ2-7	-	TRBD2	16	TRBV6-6	TGTGCCAGCAGTTACTCTAGCGGGAGCCCTTCCTACGAGCAGTACTTC	CASSYSSGSPSYEQYF
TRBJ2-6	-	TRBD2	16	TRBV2	TGTGCCACCGCGCGGGAGGCCCAGGCTGGGGCCAACGTCCTGACTTTC	CATAREAQAGANVLTF
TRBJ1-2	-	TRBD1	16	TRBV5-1	TGCGCCAGCAGCGTAACCACCGGGACAGGGACTGGTGGCTACACCTTC	CASSVTTGTGTGGYTF
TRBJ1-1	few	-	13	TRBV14	TGTGCCAGCAGCCAGGCCATGAACACTGAAGCTTTCTTT	CASSQAMNTEAFF
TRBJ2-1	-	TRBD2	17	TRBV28	TGTGCCAGCATTATGGACACCGGACTAGCGGGGGGTTCCGAGCAGTTCTTC	CASIMDTGLAGGSEQFF
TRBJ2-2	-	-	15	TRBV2	TGTGCCAGCAGTAGGCAGGCTTTGGGGACCGGGGAGCTGTTTTTT	CASSRQALGTGELFF
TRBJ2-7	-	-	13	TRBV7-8	TGTGCCAGCAGCTTACCCTCTAGGGACGAGCAGTACTTC	CASSLPSRDEQYF
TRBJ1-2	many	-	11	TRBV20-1	TGCAGTGCTGGTGGGTTCTATGGCTACACCTTC	CSAGGFYGYTF
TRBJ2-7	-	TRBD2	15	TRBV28	TGTGCCAGCACCCCTGAGACTAGCGGGAGCCACGAGCAGTACTTC	CASTPETSGSHEQYF
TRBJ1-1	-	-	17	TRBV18	TGTGCCAGCTCACCACCGAACAGGAAGATAGATTACACTGAAGCTTTCTTT	CASSPPNRKIDYTEAFF
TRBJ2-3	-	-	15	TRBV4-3	TGCGCCAGCAGCCCGACAGTGAGCCTCACAGATACGCAGTATTTT	CASSPTVSLTDTQYF
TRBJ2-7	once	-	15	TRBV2	TGTGCCAGCAGGGCCGGTCAGCAAAAAACCTACGAGCAGTACTTC	CASRAGQQKTYEQYF
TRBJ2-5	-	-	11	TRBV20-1	TGCAGTGCTAGCCATGGCGAGACCCAGTACTTC	CSASHGETQYF
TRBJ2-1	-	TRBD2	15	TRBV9	TGTGCCAGCAGCGTCTCTAGCGGGAGTTTCAATGAGCAGTTCTTC	CASSVSSGSFNEQFF